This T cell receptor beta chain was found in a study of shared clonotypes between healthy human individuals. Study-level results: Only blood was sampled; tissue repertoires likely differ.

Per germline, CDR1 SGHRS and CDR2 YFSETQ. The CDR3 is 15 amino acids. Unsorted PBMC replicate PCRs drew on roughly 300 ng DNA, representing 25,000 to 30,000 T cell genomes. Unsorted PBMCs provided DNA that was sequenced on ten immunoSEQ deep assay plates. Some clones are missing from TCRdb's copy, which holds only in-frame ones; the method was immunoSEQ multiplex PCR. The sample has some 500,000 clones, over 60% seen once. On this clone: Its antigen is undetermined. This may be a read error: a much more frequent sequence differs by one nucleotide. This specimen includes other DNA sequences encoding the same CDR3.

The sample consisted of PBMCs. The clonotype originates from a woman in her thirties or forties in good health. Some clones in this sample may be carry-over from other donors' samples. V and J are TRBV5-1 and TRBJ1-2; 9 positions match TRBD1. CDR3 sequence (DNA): TGCGCTAGCAGCTGGGGGACAGGGTCCAACTATGGCTACACCTTC. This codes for CASSWGTGSNYGYTF.